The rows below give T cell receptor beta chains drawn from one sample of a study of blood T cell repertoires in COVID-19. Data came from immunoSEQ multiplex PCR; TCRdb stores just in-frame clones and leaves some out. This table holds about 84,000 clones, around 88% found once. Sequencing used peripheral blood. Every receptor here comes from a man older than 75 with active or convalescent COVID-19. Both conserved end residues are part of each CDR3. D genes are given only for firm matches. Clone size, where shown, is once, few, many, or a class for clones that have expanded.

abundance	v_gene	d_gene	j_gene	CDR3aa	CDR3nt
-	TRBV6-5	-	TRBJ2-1	CASSLLRTYNEQFF	TGTGCCAGCAGTCTCCTACGCACCTACAATGAGCAGTTCTTC
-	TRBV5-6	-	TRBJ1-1	CASSLSRRTGGVIEAFF	TGTGCCAGCAGCCTCTCCAGACGTACGGGGGGAGTGATTGAAGCTTTCTTT
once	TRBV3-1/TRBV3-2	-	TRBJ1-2	CASSQAGGSGYTF	TGTGCCAGCAGCCAAGCGGGGGGAAGCGGCTACACCTTC
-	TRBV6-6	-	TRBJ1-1	CASSTQQNTEAFF	TGTGCCAGCAGTACACAGCAGAACACTGAAGCTTTCTTT
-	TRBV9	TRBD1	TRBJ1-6	CASSVRDSSYNSPLHF	TGTGCCAGCAGCGTAAGGGACAGCTCCTATAATTCACCCCTCCACTTT
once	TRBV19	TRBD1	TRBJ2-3	CASSIYGQGFDTQYF	TGTGCCAGTAGTATCTACGGACAGGGGTTTGATACGCAGTATTTT
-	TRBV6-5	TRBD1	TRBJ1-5	CASSPTGGNQPQHF	TGTGCCAGCAGTCCTACAGGGGGGAATCAGCCCCAGCATTTT
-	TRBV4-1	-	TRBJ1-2	CASSQDTSGIVYGYTF	TGCGCCAGCAGCCAAGATACGTCCGGGATTGTCTATGGCTACACCTTC
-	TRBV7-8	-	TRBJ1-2	CASSPAGTYYGYTF	TGTGCCAGCAGCCCCGCGGGCACCTACTATGGCTACACCTTC
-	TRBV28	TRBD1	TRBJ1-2	CASSAATGAYGYTF	TGTGCCAGCAGTGCTGCTACAGGGGCCTATGGCTACACCTTC
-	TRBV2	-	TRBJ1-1	CASSEQVNTEAFF	TGTGCCAGCTCCGAACAGGTGAACACTGAAGCTTTCTTT
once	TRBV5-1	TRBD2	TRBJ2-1	CASSRVAGVDEQFF	TGCGCCAGCAGTAGGGTAGCGGGAGTTGATGAGCAGTTCTTC
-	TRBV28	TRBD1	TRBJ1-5	CASSLRDRDGQPQHF	TGTGCCAGCAGTTTAAGGGACAGGGATGGTCAGCCCCAGCATTTT
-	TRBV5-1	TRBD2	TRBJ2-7	CASSLGTSGVSYEQYF	TGCGCCAGCAGCTTGGGGACTAGCGGGGTTTCCTACGAGCAGTACTTC
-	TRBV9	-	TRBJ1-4	CASSVRGSTNEKLFF	TGTGCCAGCAGCGTCCGGGGATCAACTAATGAAAAACTGTTTTTT
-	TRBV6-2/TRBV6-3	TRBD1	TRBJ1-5	CASSYTGGNNQPQHF	TGTGCCAGCAGTTACACAGGGGGGAACAATCAGCCCCAGCATTTT
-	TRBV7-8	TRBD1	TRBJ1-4	CASSLQGAGEKLFF	TGTGCCAGCAGCTTACAGGGGGCGGGTGAAAAACTGTTTTTT
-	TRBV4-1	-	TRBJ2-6	CASSQDGEGGISGANVLTF	TGCGCCAGCAGCCAAGACGGCGAGGGGGGGATCTCTGGGGCCAACGTCCTGACTTTC
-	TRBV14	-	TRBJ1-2	CASSLTQQGDYGYTF	TGTGCCAGCAGCCTTACACAACAGGGTGACTATGGCTACACCTTC
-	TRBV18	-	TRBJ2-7	CASSTLLGRREQYF	TGTGCCAGCTCAACACTACTAGGGCGGCGGGAGCAGTACTTC
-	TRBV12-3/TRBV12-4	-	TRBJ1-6	CASQTGNSPLHF	TGTGCCAGTCAGACTGGTAATTCACCCCTCCACTTT
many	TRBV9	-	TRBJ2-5	CASSVAGGAETQYF	TGTGCCAGCAGCGTAGCGGGGGGCGCGGAGACCCAGTACTTC
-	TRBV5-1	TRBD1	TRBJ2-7	CASSLGQGRGEQYF	TGCGCCAGCAGCTTAGGACAGGGTAGGGGCGAGCAGTACTTC
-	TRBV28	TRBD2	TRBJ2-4	CASSSGTSGNIQYF	TGTGCCAGCAGCTCCGGGACTAGCGGAAACATTCAGTACTTC
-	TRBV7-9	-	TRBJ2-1	CASSLVDSPRHEQFF	TGTGCCAGCAGCTTAGTTGACTCCCCCCGGCATGAGCAGTTCTTC
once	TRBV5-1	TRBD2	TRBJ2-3	CASSSGLAGGRDTQYF	TGCGCCAGCAGCTCAGGACTAGCGGGAGGACGCGATACGCAGTATTTT
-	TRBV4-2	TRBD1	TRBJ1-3	CASSQDQTGAGHTIYF	TGTGCCAGCAGCCAAGATCAGACAGGGGCTGGCCACACCATATATTTT
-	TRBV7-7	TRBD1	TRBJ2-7	CASSLAMGQGHEQYF	TGTGCTAGCAGCTTAGCAATGGGACAGGGCCACGAGCAGTACTTC
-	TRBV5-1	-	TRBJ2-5	CASSSFGEETQYF	TGCGCCAGCAGCTCGTTCGGAGAAGAGACCCAGTACTTC
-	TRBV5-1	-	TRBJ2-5	CASSLTADQYF	TGCGCCAGCAGCTTGACTGCCGACCAGTACTTC